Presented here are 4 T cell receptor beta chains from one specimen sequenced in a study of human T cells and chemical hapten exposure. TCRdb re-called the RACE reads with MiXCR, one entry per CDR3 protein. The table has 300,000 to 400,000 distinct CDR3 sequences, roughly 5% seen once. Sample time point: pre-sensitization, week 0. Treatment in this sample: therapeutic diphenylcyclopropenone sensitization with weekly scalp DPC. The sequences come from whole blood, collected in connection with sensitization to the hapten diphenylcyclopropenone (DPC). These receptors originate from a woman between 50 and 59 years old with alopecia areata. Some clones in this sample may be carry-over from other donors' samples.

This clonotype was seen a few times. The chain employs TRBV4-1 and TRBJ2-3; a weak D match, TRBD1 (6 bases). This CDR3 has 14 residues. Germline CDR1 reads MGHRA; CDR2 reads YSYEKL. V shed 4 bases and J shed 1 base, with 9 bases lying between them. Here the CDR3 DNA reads TGCGCCAGCAGCCGCGAGGGGGGCACAGATACGCAGTATTTT. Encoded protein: CASSREGGTDTQYF.

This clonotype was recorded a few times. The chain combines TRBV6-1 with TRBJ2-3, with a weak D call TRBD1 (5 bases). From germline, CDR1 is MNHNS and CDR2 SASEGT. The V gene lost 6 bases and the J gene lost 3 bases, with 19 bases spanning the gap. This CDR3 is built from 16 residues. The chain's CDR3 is CASSPLRRGDTDTQYF. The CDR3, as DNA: TGTGCCAGCAGCCCTCTACGAAGGGGCGATACAGATACGCAGTATTTT.

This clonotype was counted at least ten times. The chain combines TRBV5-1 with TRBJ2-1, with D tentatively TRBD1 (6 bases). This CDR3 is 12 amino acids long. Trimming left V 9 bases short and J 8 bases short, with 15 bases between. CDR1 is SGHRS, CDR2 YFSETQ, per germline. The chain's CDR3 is CATQGPSYEQFF. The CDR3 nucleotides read TGCGCCACCCAGGGGCCCAGCTATGAGCAGTTCTTC.

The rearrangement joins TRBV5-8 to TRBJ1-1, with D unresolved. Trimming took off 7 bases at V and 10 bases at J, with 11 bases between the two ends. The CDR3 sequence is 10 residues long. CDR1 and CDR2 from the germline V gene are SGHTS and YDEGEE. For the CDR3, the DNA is TGTGCCAGCCCAGGCTCGGGAGCTTTCTTT. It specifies CASPGSGAFF.